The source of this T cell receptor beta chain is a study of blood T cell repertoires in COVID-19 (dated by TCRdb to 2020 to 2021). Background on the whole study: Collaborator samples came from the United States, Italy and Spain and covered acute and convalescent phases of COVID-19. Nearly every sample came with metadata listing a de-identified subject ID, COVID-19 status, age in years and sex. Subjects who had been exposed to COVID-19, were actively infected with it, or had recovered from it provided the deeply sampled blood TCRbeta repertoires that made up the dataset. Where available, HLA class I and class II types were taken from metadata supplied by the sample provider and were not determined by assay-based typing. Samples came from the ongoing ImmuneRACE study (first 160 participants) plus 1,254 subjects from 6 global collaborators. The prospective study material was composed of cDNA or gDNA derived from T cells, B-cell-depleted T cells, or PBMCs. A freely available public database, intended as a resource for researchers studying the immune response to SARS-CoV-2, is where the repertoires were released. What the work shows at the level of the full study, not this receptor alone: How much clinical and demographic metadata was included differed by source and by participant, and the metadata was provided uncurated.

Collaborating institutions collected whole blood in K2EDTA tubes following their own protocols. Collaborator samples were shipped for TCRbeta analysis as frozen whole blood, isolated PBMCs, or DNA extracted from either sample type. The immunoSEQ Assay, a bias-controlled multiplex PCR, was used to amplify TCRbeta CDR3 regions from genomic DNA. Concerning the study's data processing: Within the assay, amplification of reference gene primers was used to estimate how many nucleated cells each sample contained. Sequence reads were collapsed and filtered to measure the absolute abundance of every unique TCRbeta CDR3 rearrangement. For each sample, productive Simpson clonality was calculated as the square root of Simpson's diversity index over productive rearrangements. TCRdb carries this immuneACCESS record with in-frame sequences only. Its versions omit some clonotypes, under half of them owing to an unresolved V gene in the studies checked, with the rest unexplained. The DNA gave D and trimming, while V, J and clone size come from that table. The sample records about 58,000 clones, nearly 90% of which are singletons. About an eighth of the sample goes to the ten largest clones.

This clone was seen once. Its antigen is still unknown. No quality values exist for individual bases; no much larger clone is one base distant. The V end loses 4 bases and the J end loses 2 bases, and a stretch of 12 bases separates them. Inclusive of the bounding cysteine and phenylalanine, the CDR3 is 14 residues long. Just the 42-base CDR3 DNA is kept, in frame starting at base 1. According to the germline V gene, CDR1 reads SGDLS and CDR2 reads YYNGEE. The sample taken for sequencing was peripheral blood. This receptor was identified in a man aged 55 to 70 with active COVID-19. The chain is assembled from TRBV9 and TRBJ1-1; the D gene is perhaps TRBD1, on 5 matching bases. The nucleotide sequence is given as TGTGCCAGCAGCAAGAGCGACAGCAACACTGAAGCTTTCTTT. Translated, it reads CASSKSDSNTEAFF.